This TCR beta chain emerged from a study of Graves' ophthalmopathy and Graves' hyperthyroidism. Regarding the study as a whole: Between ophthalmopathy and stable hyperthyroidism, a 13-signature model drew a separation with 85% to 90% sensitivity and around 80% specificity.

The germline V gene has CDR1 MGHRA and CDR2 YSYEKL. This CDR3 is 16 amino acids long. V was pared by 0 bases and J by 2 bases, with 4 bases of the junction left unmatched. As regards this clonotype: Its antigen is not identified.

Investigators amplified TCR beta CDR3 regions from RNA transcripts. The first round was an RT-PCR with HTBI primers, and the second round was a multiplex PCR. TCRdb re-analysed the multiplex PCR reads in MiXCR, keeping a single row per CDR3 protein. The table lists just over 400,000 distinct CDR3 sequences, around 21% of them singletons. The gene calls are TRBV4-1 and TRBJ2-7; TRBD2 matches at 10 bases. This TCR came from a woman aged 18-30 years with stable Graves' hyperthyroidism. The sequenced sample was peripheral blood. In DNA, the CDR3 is TGCGCCAGCAGCCAAGAATGGACTAGCGGCCCCTACGAGCAGTACTTC. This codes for CASSQEWTSGPYEQYF.